The present entry profiles one T cell receptor (beta chain) with its context. The antigen remains unidentified. The data were taken from a study of spatial heterogeneity in lung cancer. Overall study: There were consistently more beta-chain sequences detected than alpha-chain sequences. In the raw reads, each unique TCR and UMI combination was present more than ten times on average.

MiXCR was run by TCRdb on the 5' RACE reads, yielding one entry per CDR3 protein. The table shows around 26,000 distinct CDR3 sequences, with under 10% occurring only once. Study-wide results and limits: One measure, the expanded intratumoral alpha and beta TCR count, tracked tumor mutation counts.

Time point noted: sample taken at primary tumor resection. Unsorted tumor, nontumor lung tissue or cryopreserved PBMC supplied the whole RNA. V gave up 0 bases and J gave up 1 base, with 5 bases separating them. The CDR3 contains 14 residues. Germline V gene data show CDR1 as MNHEY and CDR2 as SVGAGI. This TCR derives from a male donor with early-stage non-small cell lung cancer. This specimen consisted of lung tumor tissue, obtained at surgery. The chain carries TRBV6-5 and TRBJ2-3; D is unresolved. The CDR3 bases are TGTGCCAGCAGTTACTCTTCCGGCACAGATACGCAGTATTTT. It yields the protein CASSYSSGTDTQYF.